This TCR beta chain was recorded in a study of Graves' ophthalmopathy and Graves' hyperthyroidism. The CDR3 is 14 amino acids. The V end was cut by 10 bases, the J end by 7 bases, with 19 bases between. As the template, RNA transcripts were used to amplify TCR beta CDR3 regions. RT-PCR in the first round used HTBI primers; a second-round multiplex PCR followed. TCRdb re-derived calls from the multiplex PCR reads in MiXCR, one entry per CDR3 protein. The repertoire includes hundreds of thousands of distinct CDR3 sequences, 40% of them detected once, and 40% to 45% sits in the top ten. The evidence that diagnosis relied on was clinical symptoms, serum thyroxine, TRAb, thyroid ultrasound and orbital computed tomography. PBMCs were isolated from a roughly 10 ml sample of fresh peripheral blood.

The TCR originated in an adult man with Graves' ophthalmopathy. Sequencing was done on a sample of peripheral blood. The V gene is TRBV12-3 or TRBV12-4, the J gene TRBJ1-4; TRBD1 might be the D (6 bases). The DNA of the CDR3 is TGTGCCAACCGGGTGGGGGGCAGCAGTGAAAAACTGTTTTTT. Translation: CANRVGGSSEKLFF.